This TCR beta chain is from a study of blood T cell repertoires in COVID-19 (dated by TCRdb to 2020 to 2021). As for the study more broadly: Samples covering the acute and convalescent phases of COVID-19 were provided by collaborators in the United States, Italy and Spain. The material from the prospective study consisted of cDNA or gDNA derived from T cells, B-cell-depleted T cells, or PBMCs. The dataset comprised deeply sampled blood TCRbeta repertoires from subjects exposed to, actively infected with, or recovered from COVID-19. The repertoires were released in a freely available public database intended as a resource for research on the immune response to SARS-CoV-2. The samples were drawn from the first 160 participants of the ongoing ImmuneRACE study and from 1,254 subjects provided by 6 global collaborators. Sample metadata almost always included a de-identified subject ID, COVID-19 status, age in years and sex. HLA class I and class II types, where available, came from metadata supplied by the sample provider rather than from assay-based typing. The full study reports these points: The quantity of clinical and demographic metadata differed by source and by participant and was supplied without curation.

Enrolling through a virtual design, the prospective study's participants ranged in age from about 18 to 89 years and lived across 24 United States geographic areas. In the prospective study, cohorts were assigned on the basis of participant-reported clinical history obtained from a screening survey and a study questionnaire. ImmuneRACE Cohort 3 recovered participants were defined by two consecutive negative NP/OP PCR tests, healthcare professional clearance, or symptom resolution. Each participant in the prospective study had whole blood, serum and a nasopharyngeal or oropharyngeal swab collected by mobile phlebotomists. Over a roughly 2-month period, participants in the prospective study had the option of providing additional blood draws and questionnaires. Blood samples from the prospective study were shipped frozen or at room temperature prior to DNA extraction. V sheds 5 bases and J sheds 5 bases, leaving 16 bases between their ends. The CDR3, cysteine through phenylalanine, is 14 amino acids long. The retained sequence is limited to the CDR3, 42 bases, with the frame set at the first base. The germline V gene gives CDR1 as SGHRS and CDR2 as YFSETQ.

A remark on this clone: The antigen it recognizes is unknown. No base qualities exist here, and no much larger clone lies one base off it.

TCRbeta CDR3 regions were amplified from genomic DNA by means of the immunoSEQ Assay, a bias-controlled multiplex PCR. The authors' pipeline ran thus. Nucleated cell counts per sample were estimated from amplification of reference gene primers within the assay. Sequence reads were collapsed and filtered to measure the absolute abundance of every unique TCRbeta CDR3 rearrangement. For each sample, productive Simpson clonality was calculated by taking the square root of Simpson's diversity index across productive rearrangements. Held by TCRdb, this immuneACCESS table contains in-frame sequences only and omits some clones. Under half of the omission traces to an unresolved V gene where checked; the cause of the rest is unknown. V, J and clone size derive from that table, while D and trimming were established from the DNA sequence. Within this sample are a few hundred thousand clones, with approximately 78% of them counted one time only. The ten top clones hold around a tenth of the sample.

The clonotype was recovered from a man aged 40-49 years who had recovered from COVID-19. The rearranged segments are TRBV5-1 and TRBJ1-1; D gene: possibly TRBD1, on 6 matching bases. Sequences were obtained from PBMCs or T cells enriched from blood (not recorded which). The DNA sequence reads TGCGCCAGCAGTCAACCGGGACAAGGGACTGAAGCTTTCTTT. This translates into CASSQPGQGTEAFF. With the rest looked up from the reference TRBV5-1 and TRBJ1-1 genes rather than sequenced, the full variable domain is KAGVTQTPRYLIKTRGQQVTLSCSPISGHRSVSWYQQTPGQGLQFLFEYFSETQRNKGNFPGRFSGRQFSNSRSEMNVSTLELGDSALYLCASSQPGQGTEAFFGQGTRLTVV.